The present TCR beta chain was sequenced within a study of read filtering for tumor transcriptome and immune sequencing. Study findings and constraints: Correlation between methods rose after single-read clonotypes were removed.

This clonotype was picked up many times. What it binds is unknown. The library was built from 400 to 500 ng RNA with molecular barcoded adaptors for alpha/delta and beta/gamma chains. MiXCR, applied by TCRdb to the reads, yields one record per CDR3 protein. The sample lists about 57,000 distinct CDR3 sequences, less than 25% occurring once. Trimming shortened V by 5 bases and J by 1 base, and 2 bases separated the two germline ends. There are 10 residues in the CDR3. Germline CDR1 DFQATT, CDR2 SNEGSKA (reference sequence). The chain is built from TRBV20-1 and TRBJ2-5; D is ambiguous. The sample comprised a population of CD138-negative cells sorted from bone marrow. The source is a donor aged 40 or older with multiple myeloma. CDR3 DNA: TGCAGTGCTGTCCAAGAGACCCAGTACTTC. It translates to CSAVQETQYF.